The clone carrying this T cell receptor (beta chain) is medium-sized. The antigen is not known. cDNA was made from roughly 500 ng RNA using alpha and beta constant primers. Separate chain-specific third strand synthesis with multiplexing indices produced the alpha and beta libraries. TCRdb analysed the 5' RACE reads with MiXCR anew, one entry per CDR3 protein. The sample has around 7,000 distinct CDR3 sequences, about 10% seen once. Follow-up blood was drawn about 14 weeks, roughly three months, after antiretroviral therapy began. The repertoire came from unfractionated whole blood and reflected all unsorted peripheral T cells. A roughly 2.4 ml peripheral blood sample was taken for RNA. The CDR3 covers 10 residues. The V end lost 11 bases, the J end lost 8 bases, and 11 bases lay between the germline ends. This sample is part of a study of HIV-infected patients and healthy controls. Study-level results: HIV-infected patients shared fewer CDR3 sequences between individuals than healthy controls. In healthy controls, MAIT alpha CDR3s were common; in HIV+ repertoires, severely depleted.

The V and J genes are TRBV6-7 and TRBJ2-3; unclear D gene. TRBV6-7 counts as an open reading frame of uncertain function. This TCR was sampled from an adult with HIV infection. Here the sequenced sample was blood, taken during antiretroviral therapy. CDR3 protein: CAGCRRTQYF. CDR3 bases: TGTGCCGGATGCCGGCGTACGCAGTATTTT.